This T cell receptor beta chain was identified in a study of blood T cell repertoires in COVID-19. The table came from immunoSEQ multiplex PCR; TCRdb's copy has only in-frame clones and leaves some out. The profile shows roughly 140,000 clones, roughly three quarters of them singletons. This CDR3 has 17 amino acids. CDR1 and CDR2 from the germline V gene are SEHNR and FQNEAQ (reference sequence). J gave up 2 bases and V 1 base, and 5 bases lay outside the gene matches. Sequenced sample: peripheral blood. The chain has TRBV7-9 and TRBJ2-2; 9 bases match TRBD2. The clonotype comes from a man in his fifties with active or convalescent COVID-19. CDR3 in amino acids: CASSLGLAVQNTGELFF. For the CDR3, the DNA is TGTGCCAGCAGCTTAGGACTAGCGGTCCAAAACACCGGGGAGCTGTTTTTT.